Below, 7 T cell receptor beta chains from the same sample are listed, as sequenced in a study of regulatory T cells in long-lasting Graves disease. HTBI primers from iRepertoire and Arm-PCR of CDR3 regions yielded the TCR beta libraries. TCRdb itself ran the multiplex PCR reads through MiXCR, one entry per CDR3 protein. The data contain a few hundred thousand distinct CDR3 sequences, about 23% of them seen just once; the ten biggest clones take up roughly a quarter. Time point of the sample: persistent/refractory GD, antithyroid drugs over 5 years with positive TRAb. The TCR library was made from RNA that had been extracted from PBMCs in TRIzol. This material consisted of peripheral blood mononuclear cells (PBMCs), taken when the disease was refractory, from a patient treated with antithyroid drugs. These receptors all stem from a woman aged 35 to 49 with Graves disease.

This clonotype was detected a few times. V and J are TRBV19 and TRBJ2-4; D is undetermined. CDR3 length: 14 amino acids. Germline lookup yields CDR1 LNHDA and CDR2 SQIVND (reference sequence). Trimming pared 10 bases from V and 1 base from J, leaving 14 bases between. CDR3 sequence reads: CATARARAKNIQYF. The CDR3, as DNA: TGTGCCACCGCCAGAGCGAGGGCCAAAAACATTCAGTACTTC. Looking up the rest from reference TRBV19 and TRBJ2-4 gives the full variable domain: DGGITQSPKYLFRKEGQNVTLSCEQNLNHDAMYWYRQDPGQGLRLIYYSQIVNDFQKGDIAEGYSVSREKKESFPLTVTSAQKNPTAFYLCATARARAKNIQYFGAGTRLSVL.

The table lists this clonotype with a few counts. J is TRBJ1-1 and V is TRBV7-3; the D gene is possibly TRBD1 (5 bases). The germline V gene encodes CDR1 SGHTA and CDR2 FQGTGA. V was trimmed by 2 bases and J by 7 bases, leaving 5 bases between them. The CDR3 has 11 amino acids. The CDR3 region is CASSLDSEAFF. In nucleotides, the CDR3 is TGTGCCAGCAGCTTAGACAGTGAAGCTTTCTTT.

This clonotype was observed a handful of times. The chain employs TRBV5-5 and TRBJ1-1; D gene unclear. The CDR3 runs to 14 residues. Between the trimmed V and J ends, which lost 0 bases and 3 bases, there was a span of 9 bases. Germline V lookup: CDR1 SGHKS, CDR2 YYEKEE (reference sequence). The CDR3 nucleotides are TGTGCCAGCAGCTTGGACCAATGGGACACTGAAGCTTTCTTT. This sequence encodes CASSLDQWDTEAFF. The full variable domain, with the rest looked up from reference TRBV5-5 and TRBJ1-1, is DAGVTQSPTHLIKTRGQQVTLRCSPISGHKSVSWYQQVLGQGPQFIFQYYEKEERGRGNFPDRFSARQFPNYSSELNVNALLLGDSALYLCASSLDQWDTEAFFGQGTRLTVV.

This clonotype has at least ten counts. Germline is not matched at one junction end, which may reflect a read error. The chain couples TRBV2 to TRBJ1-5; D remains unclear. This CDR3 has 13 amino acids. The germline V gene encodes CDR1 SNHLY and CDR2 FYNNEI. In nucleotides, the CDR3 is TGTGCCAGCAGAGAAGTTGGTAATCAGCCCCAGCATTTT. Translating gives CASREVGNQPQHF.

This clonotype has ten or more counts. V and J are TRBV6-1 and TRBJ1-1; no clear D gene. V was pared by 7 bases and J by 3 bases, with 3 bases between. The CDR3 consists of 10 residues. CDR1 is MNHNS, CDR2 SASEGT, per germline. For the CDR3, the DNA is TGTGCCAGCAAGGACACTGAAGCTTTCTTT. Translated: CASKDTEAFF.

This clonotype was found many times. The genes are TRBV11-2 and TRBJ1-2, with D unclear. CDR3 length: 13 residues. Trimming stripped 2 bases from V and 4 bases from J, with 8 bases between. CDR1 is SGHAT and CDR2 is FQNNGV in the germline V gene. CDR3 sequence (DNA): TGTGCCAGCAGCTTATTCCCGGCCTATGGCTACACCTTC. Translation: CASSLFPAYGYTF.

This chain connects TRBV20-1 to TRBJ1-4; 7 bases match TRBD1. CDR3 length: 12 amino acids. V was clipped by 2 bases and J by 7 bases; unmatched bases: 1. The V gene's germline CDR1 is DFQATT and CDR2 SNEGSKA (reference sequence). As DNA, the CDR3 is TGCAGTGCTAGACGGACAGGTGAAAAACTGTTTTTT. This encodes CSARRTGEKLFF.